Presented here are 5 T cell receptor beta chains from one specimen sequenced in a study of monozygotic twins with inflammatory bowel disease. Following a re-call of the 5' RACE reads, TCRdb has one entry per CDR3 protein and lacks DNA. The table lists approximately 400,000 distinct CDR3 sequences. The sequencing sample was made of blood. Receptor source: a human donor with ulcerative colitis or Crohn's disease, or a healthy co-twin of an affected twin (not recorded which).

The rearrangement uses TRBV4-1 and TRBJ2-5; there is no DNA to check the TCRdb D call of TRBD1. The CDR3 is 15 residues long. Germline V gene data show CDR1 as MGHRA and CDR2 as YSYEKL. The CDR3 sequence is CASSQELTVQETQYF.

The chain uses TRBV20-1 and TRBJ1-5; TCRdb names TRBD1, which stays unverified in the absence of DNA. CDR1 and CDR2 (germline): DFQATT, SNEGSKA (reference sequence). CDR3 size: 19 residues. Here the CDR3 reads CSAEAHEPGPSNSNQPQHF.

The gene calls are TRBV20-1 and TRBJ1-6; the D call of TRBD1 rests on TCRdb alone, since no DNA is present to check it. This CDR3 is built from 16 residues. CDR1 is DFQATT, CDR2 SNEGSKA, per germline (reference sequence). The CDR3 region is CSARDRSTVRDSPLHF.

This sequence joins TRBV6-5 and TRBJ1-2. This CDR3 has 16 residues. Per the germline V gene, CDR1 is MNHEY and CDR2 is SVGAGI. The chain's CDR3 is CASSYSRTAINYGYTF.

The genes are TRBV20-1 and TRBJ2-3. The CDR3 is 12 amino acids. CDR1 and CDR2 (germline): DFQATT, SNEGSKA (reference sequence). This chain's CDR3 is CSAGGFTDTQYF.